The 14 T cell receptor beta chains in this list originate from one sample, sequenced in a study of T cell repertoires in cytomegalovirus infection (dated 2019 in TCRdb). Instrument used: Illumina HiSeq 1500. TCRdb itself trimmed the public reads at Q25 with fastp, ran MiXCR and retained productive beta chains. A single entry per CDR3 protein holds the most common genes and DNA from its merged rows. This sample lists hundreds of thousands of distinct CDR3 sequences; approximately 11% were detected once. Together, the top ten hold about 10% of the sample. Source material: PBMCs. The receptor source for this set is a human donor in good health (CMV status not recorded). Some clones in this sample may be carry-over from other donors' samples.

This clonotype was observed many times. The chain recombines TRBV7-8 with TRBJ2-3; D possibly corresponds to TRBD2 (5 bases). Trimming pared 6 bases from V and 8 bases from J, leaving 9 bases between. The CDR3 has 11 amino acids. Per the germline V gene, CDR1 is SGHVS and CDR2 is FQNEAQ. CDR3: CASSSEGTQYF. The CDR3 DNA is TGTGCCAGCAGTAGTGAGGGTACGCAGTATTTT.

This rearrangement joins TRBV2 to TRBJ1-1; unclear D gene. CDR1 and CDR2 from the germline V gene are SNHLY and FYNNEI. V lost 5 bases to trimming and J lost 11 bases, with 12 bases between them. There are 11 residues in the CDR3. CDR3: CASSPGRQAFF. In DNA form, the CDR3 reads TGTGCCAGCAGTCCAGGACGTCAGGCTTTCTTT.

The chain joins TRBV15 to TRBJ1-1; the D gene is possibly TRBD1 (5 bases). Trimming removed 1 base from V and 4 bases from J, with 10 bases in between. This CDR3 has 14 amino acids. CDR1 and CDR2 (germline): LNHNV, YYDKDF (reference sequence). CDR3 sequence (DNA): TGTGCCACCAGCAGAGTAATGGGGGGCACTGAAGCTTTCTTT. As protein: CATSRVMGGTEAFF.

This clonotype was seen at least ten times. This chain joins TRBV5-5 and TRBJ2-5, with 8 bases fitting TRBD2. The CDR3 runs 14 residues. With V trimmed by 3 bases and J by 5 bases, 6 bases remained unmatched. The germline V gene encodes CDR1 SGHKS and CDR2 YYEKEE (reference sequence). As DNA, the CDR3 is TGTGCCAGCAGCTCAGTCCGGGGGGGGGAGACCCAGTACTTC. Encoded protein: CASSSVRGGETQYF. Supplemented by reference TRBV5-5 and TRBJ2-5, the full variable domain reads DAGVTQSPTHLIKTRGQQVTLRCSPISGHKSVSWYQQVLGQGPQFIFQYYEKEERGRGNFPDRFSARQFPNYSSELNVNALLLGDSALYLCASSSVRGGETQYFGPGTRLLVL.

There are a few counts of this clonotype. The chain combines TRBV23-1 with TRBJ2-5, with D perhaps TRBD1 (6 bases). TRBV23-1 is noted as an ORF with a role that remains uncertain. This CDR3 has 16 residues. Trimming pared 1 base from V and 1 base from J, leaving 13 bases between. The CDR3 region has the DNA TGCGCCAGCAGTCAATACAGGGACGGGACCCAAGAGACCCAGTACTTC. It yields the protein CASSQYRDGTQETQYF.

The CDR3 coding sequence is TGTGCCAGCACTCGGACGGACAATCAGCCCCAGCATTTT. Its translation: CASTRTDNQPQHF. This sequence joins TRBV2 and TRBJ1-5, with D unclear. V was clipped by 7 bases and J by 3 bases, with 10 bases between them. The CDR3 totals 13 residues. Germline CDR1 reads SNHLY; CDR2 reads FYNNEI. The full variable domain, its missing parts supplied by reference TRBV2 and TRBJ1-5, is EPEVTQTPSHQVTQMGQEVILRCVPISNHLYFYWYRQILGQKVEFLVSFYNNEISEKSEIFDDQFSVERPDGSNFTLKIRSTKLEDSAMYFCASTRTDNQPQHFGDGTRLSIL.

The table lists this clonotype with many counts. The CDR3 DNA sequence: TGTGCCAGCAGTCTGCTCGGAGCGGTCCCCTACGAGCAGTACTTC. This translates into CASSLLGAVPYEQYF. This sequence joins TRBV28 and TRBJ2-7, with a possible D match to TRBD2 (5 bases). With 5 bases removed from V and 2 bases from J, the gap between germline ends came to 16 bases. The CDR3 contains 15 residues. Germline V CDR1 and CDR2: MDHEN, SYDVKM.

This clonotype has at least ten counts. This rearrangement joins TRBV7-8 to TRBJ2-4, with D maybe TRBD2 (5 bases). Trimming pared 3 bases from V and 0 bases from J, leaving 12 bases between. Germline assignment: CDR1 SGHVS and CDR2 FQNEAQ. This CDR3 contains 16 residues. The CDR3 here is CASSFSSGIAKNIQYF. In nucleotides, the CDR3 is TGTGCCAGCAGCTTTTCCAGCGGAATAGCCAAAAACATTCAGTACTTC.

This clonotype was seen repeatedly, ten times or more. The chain links TRBV7-8 to TRBJ2-1; 9 bases align to TRBD2. V dropped 11 bases and J dropped 2; count of bases not matched to a gene: 10. Germline lookup yields CDR1 SGHVS and CDR2 FQNEAQ. This CDR3 comprises 15 residues. The CDR3 nucleotides are TGTGCCTGTCAAGGGGCGGGAGGGCCCTACAATGAGCAGTTCTTC. Residues: CACQGAGGPYNEQFF.

This clonotype was recorded many times. CDR3 DNA sequence: TGTGCCAGCAGCTACGGACAGGGGGATGGCTACACCTTC. As protein: CASSYGQGDGYTF. The rearrangement joins TRBV27 to TRBJ1-2; TRBD1 agrees at 10 bases. V shed 6 bases and J 6 bases; nucleotides not matched to a gene: 4. In germline, CDR1 is MNHEY, CDR2 SMNVEV (reference sequence). This CDR3 spans 13 amino acids.

Many counts were recorded for this clonotype. The chain is built from TRBV7-3 and TRBJ2-1, with TRBD2 matching over 15 bases. The CDR3 runs to 16 residues. Germline V gene sequence: CDR1 SGHTA, CDR2 FQGTGA. The ends lost 5 bases at V and 10 bases at J; junction bases unmatched: 9. CDR3 sequence reads: CASSLGLAGGAGEQFF. CDR3 nucleotide sequence: TGTGCCAGCAGCCTCGGACTAGCGGGGGGGGCGGGGGAGCAGTTCTTC.

A few counts support this clonotype. DNA for the CDR3: TGTGCTAGTGGTTTGGTAATCCTCGAGGCCAGGGGAGACACTGAAGCTTTCTTT. It translates to CASGLVILEARGDTEAFF. The chain employs TRBV12-5 and TRBJ1-1; tentatively, D is TRBD1 (6 bases). Germline V gives CDR1 LGHNT, CDR2 FRNRAP. V dropped 0 bases and J dropped 3 bases, with 20 bases sitting between them. The CDR3 sequence is 18 residues long.

The chain couples TRBV20-1 to TRBJ1-5, with 10 positions matching TRBD1. V shed 5 bases and J 0 bases; nucleotides not matched to a gene: 10. Germline V gene lookup returns CDR1 DFQATT and CDR2 SNEGSKA (reference sequence). The CDR3 totals 17 residues. The CDR3 region has the DNA TGCAGTGCTGCTCGGGACAGGGGTACATATAGCAATCAGCCCCAGCATTTT. Protein product: CSAARDRGTYSNQPQHF.

This clonotype showed up many times. The chain employs TRBV12-3 or TRBV12-4 and TRBJ2-4; possible D gene TRBD1, 5 bases. V gave up 5 bases and J gave up 1 base, with 12 bases separating them. CDR3 length: 15 residues. CDR3: CASSLTQVAKNIQYF. CDR3 nucleotides: TGTGCCAGCAGTCTTACACAGGTGGCCAAAAACATTCAGTACTTC.